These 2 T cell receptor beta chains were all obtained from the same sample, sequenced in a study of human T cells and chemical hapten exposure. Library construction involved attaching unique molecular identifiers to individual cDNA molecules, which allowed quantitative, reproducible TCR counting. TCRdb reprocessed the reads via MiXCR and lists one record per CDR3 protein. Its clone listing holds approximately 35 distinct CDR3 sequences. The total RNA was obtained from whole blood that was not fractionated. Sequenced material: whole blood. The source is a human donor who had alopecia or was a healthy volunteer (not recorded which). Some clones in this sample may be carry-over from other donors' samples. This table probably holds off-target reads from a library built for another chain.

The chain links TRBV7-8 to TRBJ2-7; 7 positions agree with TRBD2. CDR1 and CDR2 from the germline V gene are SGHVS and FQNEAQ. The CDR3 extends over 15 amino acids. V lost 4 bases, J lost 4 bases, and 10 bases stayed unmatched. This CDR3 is CASSYDGGSGYEQYF. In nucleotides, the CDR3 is TGTGCCAGCAGCTACGACGGGGGGAGTGGTTACGAGCAGTACTTC.

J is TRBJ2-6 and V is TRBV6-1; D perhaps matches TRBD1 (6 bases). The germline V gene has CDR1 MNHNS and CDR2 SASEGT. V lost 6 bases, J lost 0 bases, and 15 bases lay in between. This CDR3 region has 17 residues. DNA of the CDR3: TGTGCCAGCAGGCCCAGGGGTCCCAGCTCTGGGGCCAACGTCCTGACTTTC. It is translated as CASRPRGPSSGANVLTF.